These 24 T cell receptor beta chains originate from one sample sequenced in a study of post-analysis software for immune sequencing data. Study outcomes and limitations: Patients carried roughly 5 TRBV segments more frequently than controls did, and TRBV5-6, TRBV5-1 and TRBV20-1 were among them.

Unique molecular identifiers had been added to the TCR beta cDNA libraries. A single record per CDR3 protein comes from TCRdb applying MiXCR to the PCR reads. Counted here are more than 450,000 distinct CDR3 sequences, roughly 46% occurring once; the ten biggest clones make up under 2%. No antigen has been assigned to these receptors. Sequencing was performed on blood. Receptor source: a girl aged 10 to 17 with multiple sclerosis.

The chain carries TRBV12-3 or TRBV12-4 and TRBJ1-1; D gene ambiguous. V gave up 6 bases and J gave up 4 bases, with 12 bases separating them. CDR3 length: 13 amino acids. The CDR3 protein is CASRRSVLTEAFF. The CDR3 DNA follows: TGTGCCAGCAGGAGGAGTGTGCTCACTGAAGCTTTCTTT.

This clonotype appeared a few times. The chain recombines TRBV14 with TRBJ2-4; D might be TRBD1 (6 bases). Looked up from germline, CDR1 is SGHDN and CDR2 is FVKESK. This CDR3 contains 16 residues. V was cut by 6 bases and J by 0 bases, with 15 bases left in between. CDR3 DNA sequence: TGTGCCAGCAGTCAGGGGCGTGGACTAGCCAAAAACATTCAGTACTTC. Amino acid sequence: CASSQGRGLAKNIQYF.

This clonotype appeared a few times. This chain joins TRBV9 and TRBJ1-2; D ambiguous. The V gene lost 6 bases and the J gene lost 4 bases, with 10 bases spanning the gap. The CDR3 runs 12 residues. Germline V gives CDR1 SGDLS, CDR2 YYNGEE. Written as DNA, the CDR3 is TGTGCCAGCATCCGGACGGGCTATGGCTACACCTTC. Encoded protein: CASIRTGYGYTF.

The V call is TRBV12-3 or TRBV12-4, the J call TRBJ1-1, with D tentatively TRBD1 (5 bases). The V and J ends lost 4 bases and 1 base respectively, with 10 bases between them. This CDR3 region has 14 residues. The CDR3 spells CASSSRDSNTEAFF. The CDR3 nucleotides read TGTGCCAGCAGTTCCCGGGACTCGAACACTGAAGCTTTCTTT.

The chain is built from TRBV7-9 and TRBJ1-5; D may be TRBD1 (6 bases). Germline V gene sequence: CDR1 SEHNR, CDR2 FQNEAQ (reference sequence). The CDR3 consists of 15 residues. Trimming removed 1 base from V and 6 bases from J, with 13 bases in between. The CDR3 loop reads CASSLDLGAGQPQHF. DNA of the CDR3: TGTGCCAGCAGCTTAGATCTGGGGGCGGGTCAGCCCCAGCATTTT.

This clonotype showed up just a few times. The chain combines TRBV7-6 with TRBJ2-1; D uncertain. Germline V gene lookup returns CDR1 SGHVS and CDR2 FNYEAQ. The CDR3 spans 14 residues. Trimming cost V 1 base and J 7 bases, with 11 bases left between them. CDR3 amino acids: CASSLGRPQNEQFF. DNA of the CDR3: TGTGCCAGCAGCTTAGGCCGACCCCAAAATGAGCAGTTCTTC. Together with reference TRBV7-6 and TRBJ2-1, the CDR3 gives the full variable domain: GAGVSQSPRYKVTKRGQDVALRCDPISGHVSLYWYRQALGQGPEFLTYFNYEAQQDKSGLPNDRFSAERPEGSISTLTIQRTEQRDSAMYRCASSLGRPQNEQFFGPGTRLTVL.

This clonotype turned up a few times. The genes are TRBV20-1 and TRBJ2-3; TRBD2 matches at 13 bases. The CDR3 is 15 residues long. V lost 5 bases and J lost 4; bases outside the gene matches: 6. Germline assignment: CDR1 DFQATT and CDR2 SNEGSKA (reference sequence). In DNA, the CDR3 is TGCAGTGCTTCTGCGGGGACTAGCGGGGCAGATACGCAGTATTTT. Translation gives CSASAGTSGADTQYF.

The chain combines TRBV7-9 with TRBJ1-1; D is perhaps TRBD1 (5 bases). The CDR3 spans 13 residues. Trimming stripped 10 bases from V and 2 bases from J, with 14 bases between. Germline CDR1 and CDR2: SEHNR and FQNEAQ (reference sequence). As DNA, the CDR3 is TGTGCCATCACCCAGGGTACTAACACTGAAGCTTTCTTT. The encoded protein is CAITQGTNTEAFF.

V and J are TRBV29-1 and TRBJ2-5; D may be TRBD1 (6 bases). The V end lost 4 bases, the J end lost 2 bases, and 8 bases lay between the germline ends. Germline assignment: CDR1 SQVTM and CDR2 ANQGSEA. This CDR3 is 12 amino acids long. The CDR3 bases are TGCAGCGTTGCGAGGGGGCAAGAGACCCAGTACTTC. Residues: CSVARGQETQYF.

The chain uses TRBV18 and TRBJ2-5; 7 bases match TRBD1. This CDR3 comprises 15 residues. V was pared by 2 bases and J by 7 bases, with 10 bases of the junction left unmatched. CDR1 and CDR2 (germline): KGHSH, LQKENI. CDR3 sequence reads: CASSPRDRASGTQYF. As DNA, the CDR3 is TGTGCCAGCTCACCAAGGGACAGAGCAAGCGGGACCCAGTACTTC.

This clonotype was found a few times. The chain has TRBV6-2 or TRBV6-3 and TRBJ2-3, with 9 nucleotides matching TRBD2. Germline assignment: CDR1 MNHEY and CDR2 SVGEGT. Trimming cost V 5 bases and J 3 bases; bases outside gene matches: 6. CDR3 length: 15 amino acids. The CDR3 DNA is TGTGCCAGCAGTCCACCGGGACTAGCTACAGATACGCAGTATTTT. Its translation: CASSPPGLATDTQYF.

This chain links TRBV27 with TRBJ2-7; perhaps TRBD1 as D (5 bases). In germline, CDR1 is MNHEY, CDR2 SMNVEV (reference sequence). The CDR3 totals 15 residues. Trimming pared 5 bases from V and 4 bases from J, leaving 18 bases between. The CDR3 loop is CASSPLDKQGYEQYF. Here the CDR3 DNA reads TGTGCCAGCAGTCCCCTTGATAAGCAGGGTTACGAGCAGTACTTC.

The genes are TRBV12-3 or TRBV12-4 and TRBJ2-1; TRBD2 agrees at 11 bases. Trimming took 4 bases from V and 0 from J; bases not matched to a gene: 5. The CDR3 runs 17 residues. CDR3 nucleotide sequence: TGTGCCAGCAGTTCGACTAGCGGGGCTAACTCCTACAATGAGCAGTTCTTC. This codes for CASSSTSGANSYNEQFF.

V and J are TRBV20-1 and TRBJ2-5; D perhaps matches TRBD1 (5 bases). This CDR3 has 12 amino acids. The V end lost 0 bases, the J end lost 5 bases, and 7 bases lay between the germline ends. Germline CDR1 and CDR2: DFQATT and SNEGSKA (reference sequence). The CDR3 DNA reads TGCAGTGCTAGAGAGGGGCGGGAGACCCAGTACTTC. Translating it yields CSAREGRETQYF.

A few counts support this clonotype. V usage is TRBV4-2 and J usage is TRBJ2-7; D might be TRBD1 or TRBD2, each matching 5 bases. V lost 5 bases, J lost 0 bases, and 14 bases lay in between. Germline assignment: CDR1 LGHNA and CDR2 YNFKEQ. CDR3 length: 15 residues. In DNA, the CDR3 is TGTGCCAGCAGCGCCTCATGGGGGAGCTCCTACGAGCAGTACTTC. Protein sequence: CASSASWGSSYEQYF.

This sequence joins TRBV20-1 and TRBJ2-1; tentative D call: TRBD1 (5 bases). The V gene lost 0 bases and the J gene lost 2 bases, with 11 bases spanning the gap. In germline, CDR1 is DFQATT, CDR2 SNEGSKA (reference sequence). The CDR3 covers 15 residues. In DNA form, the CDR3 reads TGCAGTGCTAGAGATTCGGCGACAGCCTACAATGAGCAGTTCTTC. As protein: CSARDSATAYNEQFF.

This sequence joins TRBV27 and TRBJ2-5; D possibly corresponds to TRBD2 (5 bases). Deletions cut 6 bases from V and 5 bases from J, with 16 bases between. Looked up from germline, CDR1 is MNHEY and CDR2 is SMNVEV (reference sequence). The CDR3 spans 14 residues. As DNA, the CDR3 is TGTGCCAGCAGCCTAGCACTGAAGAAGGAGACCCAGTACTTC. This gives the protein CASSLALKKETQYF.

This clonotype was found a few times. The chain employs TRBV19 and TRBJ1-1; D perhaps matches TRBD1 (5 bases). The V and J ends lost 7 bases and 0 bases respectively, with 6 bases between them. The CDR3 loop spans 12 amino acids. Germline V gene lookup returns CDR1 LNHDA and CDR2 SQIVND (reference sequence). This CDR3 reads CASTGLNTEAFF. DNA for the CDR3: TGTGCCAGTACAGGGTTGAACACTGAAGCTTTCTTT.

The chain couples TRBV6-6 to TRBJ2-3; possibly TRBD2 for D (6 bases). Germline-derived CDR1 and CDR2 are MNHNY and SVGAGI (reference sequence). Between the trimmed V and J ends, which lost 2 bases and 11 bases, there was a span of 17 bases. The CDR3 is 14 residues long. CDR3 sequence: CASSYGGSYNEQYF. Here the CDR3 DNA reads TGTGCCAGCAGTTACGGGGGGTCCTACAATGAGCAGTATTTT.

This clonotype was counted once. The chain couples TRBV25-1 to TRBJ1-2; TRBD1 might be the D (5 bases). There are 15 residues in the CDR3. Trimming cost V 4 bases and J 3 bases, with 15 bases left between them. Germline V lookup: CDR1 MGHDK, CDR2 SYGVNS. The CDR3 DNA follows: TGTGCCAGCAGTGCAGCAGGGTATAGTGACTATGGCTACACCTTC. Its translation is CASSAAGYSDYGYTF.

This chain connects TRBV20-1 to TRBJ1-6; D is possibly TRBD1 (5 bases). Germline assignment: CDR1 DFQATT and CDR2 SNEGSKA (reference sequence). The V gene lost 3 bases and the J gene lost 6 bases, with 9 bases spanning the gap. The CDR3 runs 13 residues. The CDR3 sequence is CSASIGANSPLHF. CDR3 nucleotide sequence: TGCAGTGCTAGTATAGGGGCTAATTCACCCCTCCACTTT.

The rearrangement uses TRBV20-1 and TRBJ2-3; D not resolved. Germline assignment: CDR1 DFQATT and CDR2 SNEGSKA (reference sequence). Trimming took off 3 bases at V and 2 bases at J, with 6 bases between the two ends. The CDR3 has 12 amino acids. The CDR3 coding sequence is TGCAGTGCTAGCGACACCACAGATACGCAGTATTTT. It yields the protein CSASDTTDTQYF.

The J gene is TRBJ2-5, the V gene TRBV13; 7 nucleotides agree with TRBD2. This CDR3 contains 16 residues. Germline V gives CDR1 PRHDT, CDR2 FYEKMQ (reference sequence). Germline trimming cut 8 bases from V and 3 bases from J; bases unmatched to any gene: 15. The CDR3 region is CASLEGGVNAEETQYF. In nucleotides, the CDR3 is TGTGCCAGCCTGGAGGGAGGGGTGAATGCTGAAGAGACCCAGTACTTC.

This clonotype was seen only once. For the CDR3, the DNA is TGTGCCAGCAGTCCCACGGTGAGGGCCCAAGAGACCCAGTACTTC. This gives the protein CASSPTVRAQETQYF. The chain joins TRBV6-5 to TRBJ2-5, with D possibly matching TRBD2 (5 bases). CDR3 length equals 15 residues. V was trimmed by 5 bases and J by 1 base, leaving 14 bases between them. Germline V gene data show CDR1 as MNHEY and CDR2 as SVGAGI.